This is a list of T cell receptor beta chains from one sample in a study of blood T cell repertoires in COVID-19. Clones were sequenced by immunoSEQ multiplex PCR, and TCRdb holds only the in-frame ones, with some missing. This sample yields 150,000 to 200,000 clones, of which 80% to 90% are seen a single time; approximately 3% belongs to the top ten. Sequences were obtained from peripheral blood. The origin of the receptors is a man between 60 and 70 years old with acute or convalescent COVID-19. CDR3s include the opening cysteine and the closing phenylalanine or tryptophan. The D gene is left open where the match is weak. Size values are once, few and many counts, or a class for expanded clones, and some rows have none.

j_call: TRBJ1-2
v_call: TRBV7-9
d_call: TRBD1
clone_size: -
cdr3_aa: CASSSQGARYGYTF
cdr3_nt: TGTGCCAGCAGCTCGCAGGGGGCGAGGTATGGCTACACCTTC

j_call: TRBJ2-1
v_call: TRBV3-1/TRBV3-2
d_call: TRBD2
clone_size: -
cdr3_aa: CASSQYSGGSYNEQFF
cdr3_nt: TGTGCCAGCAGCCAATACAGCGGGGGATCGTACAATGAGCAGTTCTTC

j_call: TRBJ1-5
v_call: TRBV5-5
d_call: -
clone_size: -
cdr3_aa: CASSLDRSNQPQHF
cdr3_nt: TGTGCCAGCAGCTTGGACAGGAGCAATCAGCCCCAGCATTTT

j_call: TRBJ2-1
v_call: TRBV7-9
d_call: -
clone_size: -
cdr3_aa: CASSPGALYEQFF
cdr3_nt: TGTGCCAGCAGCCCTGGGGCGTTATATGAGCAGTTCTTC

j_call: TRBJ2-7
v_call: TRBV18
d_call: TRBD1
clone_size: -
cdr3_aa: CASSLPGQGHYEQYF
cdr3_nt: TGTGCCAGCTCATTACCGGGACAGGGGCACTACGAGCAGTACTTC

j_call: TRBJ1-5
v_call: TRBV10-1
d_call: TRBD1
clone_size: -
cdr3_aa: CLAFELGQGVNQPQHF
cdr3_nt: TGCCTGGCTTTTGAGTTGGGACAGGGGGTAAATCAGCCCCAGCATTTT

j_call: TRBJ2-2
v_call: TRBV2
d_call: TRBD1
clone_size: -
cdr3_aa: CASGQGVVNTGELFF
cdr3_nt: TGTGCCAGCGGCCAGGGGGTTGTAAACACCGGGGAGCTGTTTTTT

j_call: TRBJ2-3
v_call: TRBV3-1/TRBV3-2
d_call: TRBD2
clone_size: -
cdr3_aa: CASRKSGAPDTQYF
cdr3_nt: TGTGCCAGCAGGAAGAGCGGGGCCCCAGATACGCAGTATTTT

j_call: TRBJ1-1
v_call: TRBV18
d_call: -
clone_size: once
cdr3_aa: CASSPVGGNTEAFF
cdr3_nt: TGTGCCAGCTCACCCGTAGGGGGGAACACTGAAGCTTTCTTT

j_call: TRBJ1-1
v_call: TRBV6-6
d_call: -
clone_size: -
cdr3_aa: CASNRAEKSAFF
cdr3_nt: TGTGCCAGCAACCGTGCGGAAAAGAGCGCTTTCTTT

j_call: TRBJ1-4
v_call: TRBV7-2
d_call: -
clone_size: once
cdr3_aa: CASSRQNRANEKLFF
cdr3_nt: TGTGCCAGCAGCCGGCAAAACAGGGCGAACGAAAAACTGTTTTTT